This entry is about one T cell receptor beta chain. Its target is not known. These data come from a study of beta chain features in type 1 diabetes. Overall study context: Summed over all samples, the examined sorted cells came to under 110,000,000. Study-level findings and limits: The naive, central memory and Treg TCRB repertoires looked more alike in patients than they did in healthy donors. Using cDNA template may skew counts toward highly expressing activated cells. Shortening of TCRB CDR3s, moderate but significant, appeared in all four CD4+ subsets of Type 1 diabetes patients.

The CDR3 covers 15 residues. Germline CDR1 and CDR2: SGHRS and YFSETQ. Between the trimmed V and J ends, which lost 4 bases and 5 bases, there was a span of 18 bases. Expressed TCRB transcripts were sequenced because the entire RNA isolate underwent reverse transcription. Assay: immunoSEQ multiplex PCR; the TCRdb copy retains only in-frame clones and omits some. Of under 400,000 clones listed, around 13% are singletons. Based on CD45RO/CCR7/CD25/CD127/CD95/CD27, CD4+ regulatory, stem cell-like memory, naive and central memory cells were sorted. The sequencing sample was made of naive CD4+ T cells from blood. This clonotype was sampled from a woman aged 18-29 years with type 1 diabetes. The J gene is TRBJ1-1, the V gene TRBV5-1; D is uncertain. The CDR3 DNA reads TGCGCCAGCAGCGTACCCCTGGCGGGAAGGACTGAAGCTTTCTTT. It translates to CASSVPLAGRTEAFF.